This T cell receptor beta chain was identified during a study of T cells in Graves' hyperthyroidism and ophthalmopathy. This clonotype was recorded at least ten times. Amplified TCR beta CDR3 regions derived from RNA transcripts. With the HTBI primer set, the TCR CDR3 went through a first round of RT-PCR. TCRdb used MiXCR to reprocess the multiplex PCR reads, holding one entry per CDR3 protein. The table shows about 350,000 distinct CDR3 sequences, with roughly 18% occurring only once. Source material: blood. The sequence was collected from a woman between 40 and 50 years old with Graves' ophthalmopathy.

The CDR3 loop reads CATSRDPVLNTEAFF. CDR3 nucleotide sequence: TGTGCCACCAGCAGAGACCCCGTCCTGAACACTGAAGCTTTCTTT. This chain joins TRBV15 and TRBJ1-1; D not resolved. V lost 0 bases, J lost 0 bases, and 8 bases lay in between. The CDR3 loop spans 15 amino acids. The V gene's germline CDR1 is LNHNV and CDR2 YYDKDF (reference sequence).